This TCR beta chain was recovered during a study of T cell changes during pregnancy in multiple sclerosis. The method was immunoSEQ multiplex PCR; TCRdb's version includes in-frame clones alone and lacks a portion of them. The sample lists around 30,000 clones, about 88% occurring once. Specimen: CD8+ T cells from peripheral blood mononuclear cells, collected in the second trimester of pregnancy. The source is a female donor with multiple sclerosis, enrolled in a pregnancy study.

CDR3 DNA: TGTGCCAGCAGCGGACCGGGACAGGGTATGAACTATGGCTACACCTTC. It is translated as CASSGPGQGMNYGYTF. This chain links TRBV9 with TRBJ1-2; 9 nucleotides line up with TRBD1. The length of the CDR3 is 16 residues. CDR1 is SGDLS, CDR2 YYNGEE, per germline. V shed 3 bases and J 2 bases; nucleotides not matched to a gene: 8.